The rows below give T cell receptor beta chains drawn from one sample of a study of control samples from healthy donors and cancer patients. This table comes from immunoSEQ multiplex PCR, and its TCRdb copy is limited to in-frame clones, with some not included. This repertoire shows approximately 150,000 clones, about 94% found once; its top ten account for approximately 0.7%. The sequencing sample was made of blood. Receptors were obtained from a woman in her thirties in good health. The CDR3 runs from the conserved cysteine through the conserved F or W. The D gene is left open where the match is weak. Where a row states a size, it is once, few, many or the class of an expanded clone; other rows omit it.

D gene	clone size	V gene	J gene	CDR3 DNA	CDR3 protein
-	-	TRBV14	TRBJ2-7	TGTGCCAGCAGCCAAATCTTCGGCGTGCAGGCGGAGCAGTACTTC	CASSQIFGVQAEQYF
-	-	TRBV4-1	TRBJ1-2	TGCGCCAGCAGCCAAGATCTGGGGGACTATGGCTACACCTTC	CASSQDLGDYGYTF
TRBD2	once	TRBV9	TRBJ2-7	TGTGCCAGCAGCGACAAAATACGGACTAGCGGATACTACGAGCAGTACTTC	CASSDKIRTSGYYEQYF
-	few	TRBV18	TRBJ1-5	TGTGCCAGCTCAGGGGGACGGAATCAGCCCCAGCATTTT	CASSGGRNQPQHF
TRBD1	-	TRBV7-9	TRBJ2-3	TGTGCCAGCAGCATGACAGGGGTTGGCAGGTCAGATACGCAGTATTTT	CASSMTGVGRSDTQYF
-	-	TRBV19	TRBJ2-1	TGTGCCAGTAGTATAGGCAGGGGCGCTTACAATGAGCAGTTCTTC	CASSIGRGAYNEQFF
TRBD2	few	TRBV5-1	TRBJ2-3	TGCGCCAGCAGCGCCGGGACTAGCGGATACACAGATACGCAGTATTTT	CASSAGTSGYTDTQYF
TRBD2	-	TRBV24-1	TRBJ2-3	TGTGCCACCAGTGATACCCTAGCGGGAGCCACAGATACGCAGTATTTT	CATSDTLAGATDTQYF
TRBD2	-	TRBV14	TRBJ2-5	TGTGCCAGCAGCCTCGAGCGGGGGCTCCAAGAGACCCAGTACTTC	CASSLERGLQETQYF
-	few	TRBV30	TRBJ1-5	TGTGCCTGGAGTACCGACAGCGAGCCCCAGCATTTT	CAWSTDSEPQHF
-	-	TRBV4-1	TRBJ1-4	TGCGCCAGCAGCCCCCAAAACGGGCCTAATGAAAAACTGTTTTTT	CASSPQNGPNEKLFF
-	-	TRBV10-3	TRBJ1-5	TGTGCCATCAGACCTGAATTGTTGCAGCCCCAGCATTTT	CAIRPELLQPQHF
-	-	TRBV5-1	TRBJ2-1	TGCGCCAGCAGCTCGGACCAGGGTAATGAGCAGTTCTTC	CASSSDQGNEQFF
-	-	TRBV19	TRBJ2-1	TGTGCCAGTAGTACCAAGGACTACTATGAGCAGTTCTTC	CASSTKDYYEQFF
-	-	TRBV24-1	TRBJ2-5	TGTGCCACCAGTGATACGAATAATCCGGGGGCAGGAGAGACCCAGTACTTC	CATSDTNNPGAGETQYF
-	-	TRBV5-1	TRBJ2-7	TGCGCCAGCAGCCCGGGCAGCTCCTACGAGCAGTACTTC	CASSPGSSYEQYF
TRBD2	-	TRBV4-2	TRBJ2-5	TGTGCCAGCAGCCCAGTCGGGGTAGCGGGAGTTCATCAAGAGACCCAGTACTTC	CASSPVGVAGVHQETQYF
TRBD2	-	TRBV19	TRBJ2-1	TGTGCCAGTAGTATCGAAAGCGGGAGCTCCTACAATGAGCAGTTCTTC	CASSIESGSSYNEQFF
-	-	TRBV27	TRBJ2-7	TGTGCCAGCAGTTTGGGACCCGGTCGGAACGAGCAGTACTTC	CASSLGPGRNEQYF
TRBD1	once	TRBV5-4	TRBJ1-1	TGTGCCAGCAGCCCAGGGGGAGGAGGGGGTACTGAAGCTTTCTTT	CASSPGGGGGTEAFF
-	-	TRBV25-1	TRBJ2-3	TGTGCCTCGGAGCTGTCCGGGAGCACAGATACGCAGTATTTT	CASELSGSTDTQYF
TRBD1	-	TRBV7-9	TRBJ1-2	TGTGCCAGCAGTTTTACAGGGGGCGCATCCTATGGCTACACCTTC	CASSFTGGASYGYTF
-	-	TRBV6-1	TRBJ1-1	TGTGCCAGCAGTGAAAGGAAGAGGGTCTCGGGCACTGAAGCTTTCTTT	CASSERKRVSGTEAFF
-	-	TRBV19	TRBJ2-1	TGTGCCAGTGGGGACCCAGACCACAATGAGCAGTTCTTC	CASGDPDHNEQFF
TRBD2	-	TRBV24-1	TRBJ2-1	TGTGCCACCAGTGACTCCGGACTAGCGGAGTACAATGAGCAGTTCTTC	CATSDSGLAEYNEQFF
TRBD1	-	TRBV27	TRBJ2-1	TGTGCCAGCAGTTGGGGACAGGGGGCGAACAATGAGCAGTTCTTC	CASSWGQGANNEQFF
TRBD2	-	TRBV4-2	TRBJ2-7	TGTGCCAGCAGCGGGGCTAGCGGGACTAGGGCCTACGAGCAGTACTTC	CASSGASGTRAYEQYF
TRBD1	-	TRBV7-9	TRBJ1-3	TGTGCCAGCAGCCAAAGGGGGCCCTCGAGCTCTGGAAACACCATATATTTT	CASSQRGPSSSGNTIYF
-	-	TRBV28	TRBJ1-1	TGTGCCAGCGCCCCGGCAGGGGTTCACACTGAAGCTTTCTTT	CASAPAGVHTEAFF
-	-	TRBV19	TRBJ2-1	TGTGCCAGTAGTATAAGCGTCAGGGCCAGGTCCTACAATGAGCAGTTCTTC	CASSISVRARSYNEQFF
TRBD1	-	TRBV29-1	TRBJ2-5	TGCAGCGTGCCCTGGGACAGGGGGCGCGGGGCCCAGTACTTC	CSVPWDRGRGAQYF
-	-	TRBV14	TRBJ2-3	TGTGCCAGCATGCCGTATACAGGACACTCTAGCACAGATACGCAGTATTTT	CASMPYTGHSSTDTQYF
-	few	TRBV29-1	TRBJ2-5	TGCAGCGGTAGACAGGGAGGGGAGACCCAGTACTTC	CSGRQGGETQYF
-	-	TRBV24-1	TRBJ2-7	TGTGCCACCAGCACAACGGGGTCCTACGAGCAGTACTTC	CATSTTGSYEQYF
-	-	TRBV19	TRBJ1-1	TGTGCCAGTAGTATAGGAGGGTGGAACACTGAAGCTTTCTTT	CASSIGGWNTEAFF
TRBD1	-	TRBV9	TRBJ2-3	TGTGCCAGCAGCGAGATAGGACAGGGCCCAGATACGCAGTATTTT	CASSEIGQGPDTQYF
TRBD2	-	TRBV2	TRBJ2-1	TGTGCCAGCAGGGGGGAGCGGGGCCCCTACAATGAGCAGTTCTTC	CASRGERGPYNEQFF
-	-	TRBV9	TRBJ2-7	TGTGCCAGCAGCGCAACACCGGACAAGGTCTACGAGCAGTACTTC	CASSATPDKVYEQYF
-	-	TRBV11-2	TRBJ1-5	TGTGCCAGCAGCTTACAGCCAGGGTTTAATCAGCCCCAGCATTTT	CASSLQPGFNQPQHF
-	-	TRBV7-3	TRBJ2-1	TGTGCCAGCAGCTTAACCGCAGGGAACAATGAGCAGTTCTTC	CASSLTAGNNEQFF
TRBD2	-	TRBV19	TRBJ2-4	TGTGCCAGTAGTACCCTGGGGACTATATCAGAAAACATTCAGTACTTC	CASSTLGTISENIQYF
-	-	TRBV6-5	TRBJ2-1	TGTGCCAGCAGTTACCGGCAGCTATACAATGAGCAGTTCTTC	CASSYRQLYNEQFF
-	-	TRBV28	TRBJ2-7	TGTGCCAGCAGTTTAAGGCAGGGATTCTACGAGCAGTACTTC	CASSLRQGFYEQYF
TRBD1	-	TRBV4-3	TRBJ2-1	TGCGCCAGCAGCCAAGATCGGAGACAGGGGGCATATGAGCAGTTCTTC	CASSQDRRQGAYEQFF
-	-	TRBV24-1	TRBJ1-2	TGTGCCACCAGTGATAATTATGGCTACACCTTC	CATSDNYGYTF